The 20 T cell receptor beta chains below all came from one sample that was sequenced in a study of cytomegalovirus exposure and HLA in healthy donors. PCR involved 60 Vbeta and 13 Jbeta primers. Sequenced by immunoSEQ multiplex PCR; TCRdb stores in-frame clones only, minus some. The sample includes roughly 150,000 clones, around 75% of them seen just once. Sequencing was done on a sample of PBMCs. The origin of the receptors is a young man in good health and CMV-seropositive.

The CDR3 reads CASRGTIAGPQHF. DNA of the CDR3: TGTGCCAGCAGAGGGACAATCGCCGGGCCCCAGCATTTT. The V gene is TRBV6-5, the J gene TRBJ1-5, with D possibly matching TRBD1 (6 bases). Trimming took 6 bases from V and 9 from J, leaving 15 bases between them. The CDR3 runs 13 residues. Germline V gives CDR1 MNHEY, CDR2 SVGAGI.

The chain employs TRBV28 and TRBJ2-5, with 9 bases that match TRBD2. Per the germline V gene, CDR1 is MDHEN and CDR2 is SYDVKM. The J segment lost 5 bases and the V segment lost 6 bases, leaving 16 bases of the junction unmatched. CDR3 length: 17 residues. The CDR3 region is CASSLTSGGGGRETQYF. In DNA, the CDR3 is TGTGCCAGCAGCCTCACCTCTGGCGGGGGGGGACGGGAGACCCAGTACTTC.

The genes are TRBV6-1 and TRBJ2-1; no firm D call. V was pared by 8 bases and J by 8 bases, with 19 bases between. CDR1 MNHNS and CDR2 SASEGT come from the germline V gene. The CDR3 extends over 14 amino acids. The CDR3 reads CASRTYPLTHEQFF. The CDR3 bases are TGTGCCAGCCGAACCTACCCTCTGACTCATGAGCAGTTCTTC.

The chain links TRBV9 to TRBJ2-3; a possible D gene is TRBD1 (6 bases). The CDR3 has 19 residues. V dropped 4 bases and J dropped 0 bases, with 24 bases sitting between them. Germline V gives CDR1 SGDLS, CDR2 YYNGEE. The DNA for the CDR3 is TGTGCCAGCAGCACGACCCCCATAGGACAGACTTCTAGCACAGATACGCAGTATTTT. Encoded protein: CASSTTPIGQTSSTDTQYF.

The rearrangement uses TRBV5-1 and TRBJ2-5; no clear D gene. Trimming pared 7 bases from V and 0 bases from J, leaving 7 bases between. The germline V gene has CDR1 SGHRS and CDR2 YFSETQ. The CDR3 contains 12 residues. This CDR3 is CASSGDQETQYF. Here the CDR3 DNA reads TGCGCCAGCTCCGGAGACCAAGAGACCCAGTACTTC.

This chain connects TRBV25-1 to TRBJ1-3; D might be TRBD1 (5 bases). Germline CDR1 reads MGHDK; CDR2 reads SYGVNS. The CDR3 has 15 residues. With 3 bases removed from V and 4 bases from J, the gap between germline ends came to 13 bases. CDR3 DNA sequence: TGTGCCAGCAGTGACTTCCGGGGGTGGGGAAACACCATATATTTT. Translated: CASSDFRGWGNTIYF.

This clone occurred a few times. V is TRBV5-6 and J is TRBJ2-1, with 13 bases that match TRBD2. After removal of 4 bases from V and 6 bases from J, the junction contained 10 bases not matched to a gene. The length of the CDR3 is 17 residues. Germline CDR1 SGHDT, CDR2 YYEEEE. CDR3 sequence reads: CASSQGLAGVGGNEQFF. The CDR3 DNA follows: TGTGCCAGCAGCCAAGGACTAGCGGGAGTGGGCGGCAATGAGCAGTTCTTC. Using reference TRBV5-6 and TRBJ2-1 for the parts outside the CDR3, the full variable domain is DAGVTQSPTHLIKTRGQQVTLRCSPKSGHDTVSWYQQALGQGPQFIFQYYEEEERQRGNFPDRFSGHQFPNYSSELNVNALLLGDSALYLCASSQGLAGVGGNEQFFGPGTRLTVL.

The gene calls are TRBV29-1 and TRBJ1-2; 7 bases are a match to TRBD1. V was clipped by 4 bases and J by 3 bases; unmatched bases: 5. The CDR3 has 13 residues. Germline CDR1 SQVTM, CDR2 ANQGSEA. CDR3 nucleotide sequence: TGCAGCGTTGCCCCAACAGGGGACTATGGCTACACCTTC. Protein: CSVAPTGDYGYTF.

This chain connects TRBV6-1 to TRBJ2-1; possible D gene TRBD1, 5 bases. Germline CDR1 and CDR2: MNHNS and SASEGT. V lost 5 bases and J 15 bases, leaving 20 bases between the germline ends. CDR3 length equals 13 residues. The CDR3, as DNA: TGTGCCAGCAGTACACGGGCAGGGCCAAAGGTGTTCTTC. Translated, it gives CASSTRAGPKVFF.

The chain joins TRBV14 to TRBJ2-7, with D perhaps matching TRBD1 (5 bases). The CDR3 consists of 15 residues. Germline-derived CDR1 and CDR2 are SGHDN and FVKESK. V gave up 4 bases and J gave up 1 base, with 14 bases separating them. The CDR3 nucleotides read TGTGCCAGCAGCCCGTTGGACACCCTTTCCTACGAGCAGTACTTC. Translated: CASSPLDTLSYEQYF. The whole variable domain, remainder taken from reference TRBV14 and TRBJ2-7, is EAGVTQFPSHSVIEKGQTVTLRCDPISGHDNLYWYRRVMGKEIKFLLHFVKESKQDESGMPNNRFLAERTGGTYSTLKVQPAELEDSGVYFCASSPLDTLSYEQYFGPGTRLTVT.

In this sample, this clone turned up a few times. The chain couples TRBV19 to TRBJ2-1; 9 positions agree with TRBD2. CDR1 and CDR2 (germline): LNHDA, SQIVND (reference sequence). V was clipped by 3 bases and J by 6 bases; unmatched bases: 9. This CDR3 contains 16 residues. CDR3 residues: CASSISGSGGSNEQFF. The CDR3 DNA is TGTGCCAGTAGTATTAGCGGGAGCGGGGGGAGCAATGAGCAGTTCTTC.

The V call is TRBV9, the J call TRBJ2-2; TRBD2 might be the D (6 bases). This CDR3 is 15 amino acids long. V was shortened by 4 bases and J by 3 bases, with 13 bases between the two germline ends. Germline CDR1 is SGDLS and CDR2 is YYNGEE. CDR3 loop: CASSPRWEDTGELFF. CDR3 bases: TGTGCCAGCAGCCCGAGGTGGGAGGACACCGGGGAGCTGTTTTTT.

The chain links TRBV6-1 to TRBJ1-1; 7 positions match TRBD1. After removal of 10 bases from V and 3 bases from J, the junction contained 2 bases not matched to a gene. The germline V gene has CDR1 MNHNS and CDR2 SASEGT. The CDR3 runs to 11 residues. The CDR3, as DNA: TGTGCCATACAGGGGTACACTGAAGCTTTCTTT. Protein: CAIQGYTEAFF.

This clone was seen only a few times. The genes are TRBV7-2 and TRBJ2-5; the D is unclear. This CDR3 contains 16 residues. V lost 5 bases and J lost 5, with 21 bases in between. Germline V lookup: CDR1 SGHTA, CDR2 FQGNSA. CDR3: CASSPAGLSLRETQYF. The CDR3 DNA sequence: TGTGCCAGCAGCCCAGCCGGATTGAGCTTGCGGGAGACCCAGTACTTC. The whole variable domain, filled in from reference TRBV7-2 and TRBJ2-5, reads GAGVSQSPSNKVTEKGKDVELRCDPISGHTALYWYRQSLGQGLEFLIYFQGNSAPDKSGLPSDRFSAERTGGSVSTLTIQRTQQEDSAVYLCASSPAGLSLRETQYFGPGTRLLVL.

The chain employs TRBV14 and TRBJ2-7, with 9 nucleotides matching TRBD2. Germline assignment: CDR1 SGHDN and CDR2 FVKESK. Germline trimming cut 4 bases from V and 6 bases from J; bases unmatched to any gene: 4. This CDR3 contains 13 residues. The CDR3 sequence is CASSPGLAGEQYF. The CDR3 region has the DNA TGTGCCAGCAGCCCGGGACTAGCCGGCGAGCAGTACTTC.

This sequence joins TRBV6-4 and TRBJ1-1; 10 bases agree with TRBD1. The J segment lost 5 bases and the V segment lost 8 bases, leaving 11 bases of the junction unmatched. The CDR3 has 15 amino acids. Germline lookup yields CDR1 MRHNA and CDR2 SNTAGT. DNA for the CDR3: TGTGCCAGCGGGTTACCGGGACAGGGGCGTACTGAAGCTTTCTTT. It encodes CASGLPGQGRTEAFF.

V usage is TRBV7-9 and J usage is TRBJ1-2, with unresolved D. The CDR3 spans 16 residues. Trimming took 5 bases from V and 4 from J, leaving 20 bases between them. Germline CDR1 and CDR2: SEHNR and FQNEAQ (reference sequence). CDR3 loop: CASSPVGVERLYGYTF. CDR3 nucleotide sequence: TGTGCCAGCAGCCCAGTCGGGGTAGAAAGACTCTATGGCTACACCTTC.

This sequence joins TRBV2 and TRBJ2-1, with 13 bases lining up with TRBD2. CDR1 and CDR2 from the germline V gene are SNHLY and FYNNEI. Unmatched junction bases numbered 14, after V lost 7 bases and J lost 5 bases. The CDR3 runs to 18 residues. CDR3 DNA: TGTGCCAGCAAATATGAAAGGACTAGCGGGAGAGGGGACAATGAGCAGTTCTTC. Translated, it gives CASKYERTSGRGDNEQFF.

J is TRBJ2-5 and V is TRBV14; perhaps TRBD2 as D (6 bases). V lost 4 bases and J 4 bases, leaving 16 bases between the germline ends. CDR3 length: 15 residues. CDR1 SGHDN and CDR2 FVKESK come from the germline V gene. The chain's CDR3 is CASSPQRAGRETQYF. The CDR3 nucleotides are TGTGCCAGCAGCCCGCAGCGGGCGGGCAGAGAGACCCAGTACTTC.

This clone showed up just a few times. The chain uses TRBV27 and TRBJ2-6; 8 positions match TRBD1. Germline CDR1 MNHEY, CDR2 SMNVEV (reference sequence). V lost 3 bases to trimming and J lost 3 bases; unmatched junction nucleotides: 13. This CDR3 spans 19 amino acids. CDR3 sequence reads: CASSFRVGQGALGANVLTF. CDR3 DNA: TGTGCCAGCAGTTTCCGGGTTGGGCAGGGGGCGCTTGGGGCCAACGTCCTGACTTTC.